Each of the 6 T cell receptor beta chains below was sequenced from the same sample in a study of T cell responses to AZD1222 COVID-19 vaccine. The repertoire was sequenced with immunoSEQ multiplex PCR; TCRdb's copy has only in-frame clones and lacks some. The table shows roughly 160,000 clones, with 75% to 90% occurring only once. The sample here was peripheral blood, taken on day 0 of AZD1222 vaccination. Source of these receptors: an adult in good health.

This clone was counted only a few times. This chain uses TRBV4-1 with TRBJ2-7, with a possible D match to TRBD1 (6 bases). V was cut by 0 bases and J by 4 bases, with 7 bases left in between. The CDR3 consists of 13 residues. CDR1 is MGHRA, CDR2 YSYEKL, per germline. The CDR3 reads CASSQDQGYEQYV. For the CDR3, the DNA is TGCGCCAGCAGCCAAGATCAGGGGTACGAGCAGTACGTC.

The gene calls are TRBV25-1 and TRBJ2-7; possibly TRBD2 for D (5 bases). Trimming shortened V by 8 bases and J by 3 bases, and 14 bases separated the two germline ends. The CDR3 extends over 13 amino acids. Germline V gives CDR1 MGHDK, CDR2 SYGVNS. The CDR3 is CASAWRSNYEQYF. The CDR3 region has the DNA TGTGCCAGCGCCTGGAGGTCGAACTACGAGCAGTACTTC.

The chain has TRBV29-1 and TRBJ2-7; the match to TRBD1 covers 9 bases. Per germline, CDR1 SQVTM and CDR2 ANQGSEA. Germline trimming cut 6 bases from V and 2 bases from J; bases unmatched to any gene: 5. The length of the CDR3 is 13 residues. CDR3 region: CSVQQGAPYEQYF. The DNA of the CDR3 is TGCAGCGTACAACAGGGGGCGCCCTACGAGCAGTACTTC.

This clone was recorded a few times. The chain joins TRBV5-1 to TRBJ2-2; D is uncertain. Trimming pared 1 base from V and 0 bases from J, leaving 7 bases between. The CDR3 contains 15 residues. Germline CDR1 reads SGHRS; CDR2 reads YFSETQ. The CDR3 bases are TGCGCCAGCAGCTTGCAGAGTACGAACACCGGGGAGCTGTTTTTT. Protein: CASSLQSTNTGELFF.

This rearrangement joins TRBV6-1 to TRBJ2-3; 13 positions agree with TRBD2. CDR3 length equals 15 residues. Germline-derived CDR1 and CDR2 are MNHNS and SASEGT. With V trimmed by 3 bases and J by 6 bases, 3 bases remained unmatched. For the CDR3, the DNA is TGTGCCAGCAGTGAGACTAGCGGGGGGCAGGATACGCAGTATTTT. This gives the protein CASSETSGGQDTQYF.

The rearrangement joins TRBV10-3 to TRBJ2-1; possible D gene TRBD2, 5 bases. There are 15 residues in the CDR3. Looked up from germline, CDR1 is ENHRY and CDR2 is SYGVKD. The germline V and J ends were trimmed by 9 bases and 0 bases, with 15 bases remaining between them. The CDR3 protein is CAMRAQFSSYNEQFF. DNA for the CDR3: TGTGCCATGCGGGCTCAGTTTAGCTCCTACAATGAGCAGTTCTTC.